These 30 T cell receptor beta chains share one sample of origin, sequenced in a study of shared clonotypes between healthy human individuals. Profiling relied on immunoSEQ multiplex PCR, and the TCRdb table lists in-frame clones only, not all of them. Of roughly 2.2 million clones listed, 85% to 95% are singletons. The sequenced material came from naive CD4+ T cells from PBMCs. Subset denoted: CD45RA+ positively selected. Source of these receptors: a young man in good health. Some clones in this sample may be carry-over from other donors' samples.

A note on this clone: Distinct nucleotide sequences in the sample also encode this CDR3. J is TRBJ2-7 and V is TRBV5-1, with 7 bases identical to TRBD2. CDR1 SGHRS and CDR2 YFSETQ come from the germline V gene. This CDR3 region has 12 residues. Losses at the gene ends were 0 bases for V and 6 bases for J; bases not matched to a gene: 0. The CDR3 DNA is TGCGCCAGCAGCTTGGGGACTAGCGAGCAGTACTTC. This gives the protein CASSLGTSEQYF.

The chain carries TRBV7-9 and TRBJ1-3; D is unresolved. The CDR3 runs to 13 residues. CDR1 is SEHNR and CDR2 is FQNEAQ in the germline V gene (reference sequence). V was pared by 6 bases and J by 3 bases, with 9 bases between. The CDR3 nucleotides are TGTGCCAGCAGTTCCAGTGTTGGAAACACCATATATTTT. It yields the protein CASSSSVGNTIYF.

This rearrangement joins TRBV29-1 to TRBJ1-5; a weak D match, TRBD1 (6 bases). The germline V and J ends were trimmed by 6 bases and 2 bases, with 17 bases remaining between them. The CDR3 sequence is 15 residues long. Germline-derived CDR1 and CDR2 are SQVTM and ANQGSEA. The DNA of the CDR3 is TGCAGCGTAGCCATCGGGGGGGCGGGCAATCAGCCCCAGCATTTT. Protein product: CSVAIGGAGNQPQHF.

The chain has TRBV7-9 and TRBJ1-4; 11 bases agree with TRBD1. CDR3 length: 19 amino acids. V was pared by 5 bases and J by 4 bases, with 15 bases of the junction left unmatched. The V gene's germline CDR1 is SEHNR and CDR2 FQNEAQ (reference sequence). CDR3 nucleotide sequence: TGTGCCAGCAGCAGACTTACGCGGACAGGGGGCATTGGTAATGAAAAACTGTTTTTT. Protein sequence: CASSRLTRTGGIGNEKLFF.

In regard to this clone: This CDR3 is also generated by other DNA sequences in the sample. This chain's CDR3 is CASSPDRVNTEAFF. The CDR3 DNA is TGTGCCAGCTCACCAGACAGGGTGAACACTGAAGCTTTCTTT. The chain uses TRBV18 and TRBJ1-1; 7 nucleotides agree with TRBD1. CDR3 size: 14 residues. Germline V CDR1 and CDR2: KGHSH, LQKENI. V shed 2 bases, J shed 0 bases, and the junction held 0 bases outside the gene matches.

This clone has only one observation. The V call is TRBV19, the J call TRBJ1-5; D is perhaps TRBD1 (6 bases). CDR1 is LNHDA and CDR2 is SQIVND in the germline V gene (reference sequence). This CDR3 has 15 amino acids. V was clipped by 3 bases and J by 2 bases, with 11 bases between them. The CDR3 protein is CASSIWGARNQPQHF. The CDR3 region has the DNA TGTGCCAGTAGTATCTGGGGGGCCCGCAATCAGCCCCAGCATTTT.

With regard to this clone: The same CDR3 is also encoded by other DNA sequences in this sample. The chain employs TRBV28 and TRBJ2-3, with TRBD1 matching over 8 bases. Germline CDR1 MDHEN, CDR2 SYDVKM. This CDR3 spans 15 amino acids. V lost 5 bases to trimming and J lost 5 bases; unmatched junction nucleotides: 9. The CDR3 here is CASSLPQGAGDTQYF. In DNA, the CDR3 is TGTGCCAGCAGTCTCCCCCAGGGGGCGGGAGATACGCAGTATTTT.

The chain links TRBV19 to TRBJ2-3; TRBD1 matches 9 bases. The CDR3 is 15 amino acids. The J segment lost 3 bases and the V segment lost 4 bases, leaving 5 bases of the junction unmatched. Germline CDR1 and CDR2: LNHDA and SQIVND (reference sequence). The CDR3, as DNA: TGTGCCAGTAGTACCTACAGGGGGCGAACAGATACGCAGTATTTT. Translated, it gives CASSTYRGRTDTQYF.

The chain uses TRBV7-9 and TRBJ2-7; TRBD2 agrees at 7 bases. This CDR3 has 15 residues. With 0 bases clipped from V and 4 bases from J, the junction kept 6 bases outside the gene matches. The germline V gene has CDR1 SEHNR and CDR2 FQNEAQ (reference sequence). CDR3 bases: TGTGCCAGCAGCTTAGCACAGCGGGGAGTGTACGAGCAGTACTTC. Translation: CASSLAQRGVYEQYF. Full variable domain (remainder filled in from reference TRBV7-9 and TRBJ2-7): DTGVSQNPRHKITKRGQNVTFRCDPISEHNRLYWYRQTLGQGPEFLTYFQNEAQLEKSRLLSDRFSAERPKGSFSTLEIQRTEQGDSAMYLCASSLAQRGVYEQYFGPGTRLTVT.

This sequence joins TRBV7-2 and TRBJ1-2; TRBD1 is a possible D gene (5 bases). Trimming removed 5 bases from V and 10 bases from J, with 17 bases in between. The CDR3 sequence is 13 residues long. Germline V gives CDR1 SGHTA, CDR2 FQGNSA. CDR3 in DNA: TGTGCCAGCAGCCTTAGAGGGGACGGAGACTACACCTTC. Translation gives CASSLRGDGDYTF.

J is TRBJ1-1 and V is TRBV5-1; 8 bases fit TRBD1. V shed 4 bases and J 4 bases; nucleotides not matched to a gene: 3. This CDR3 is 13 amino acids long. Germline CDR1 reads SGHRS; CDR2 reads YFSETQ. The CDR3 region is CASSQGTGTEAFF. For the CDR3, the DNA is TGCGCCAGCAGCCAGGGGACAGGCACTGAAGCTTTCTTT.

The V call is TRBV6-1, the J call TRBJ2-7; D unclear. The CDR3 is made up of 14 amino acids. CDR1 and CDR2 from the germline V gene are MNHNS and SASEGT. Trimming shortened V by 7 bases and J by 3 bases, and 16 bases separated the two germline ends. CDR3 DNA: TGTGCCAGCACCATAGGCAACTGGCACTACGAGCAGTACTTC. Protein product: CASTIGNWHYEQYF.

The V and J genes are TRBV7-3 and TRBJ2-7, with 7 positions matching TRBD1. The CDR3 totals 14 residues. Germline CDR1 and CDR2: SGHTA and FQGTGA. Trimming cost V 5 bases and J 0 bases; bases outside gene matches: 4. The CDR3 here is CASSRGQDSYEQYF. Written as DNA, the CDR3 is TGTGCCAGCAGCCGCGGACAGGACTCCTACGAGCAGTACTTC.

A remark on this clone: Other nucleotide sequences from this sample produce the same CDR3. The CDR3 spells CASSYRDEQYF. The CDR3 nucleotides read TGTGCCAGCAGTTACAGGGACGAGCAGTACTTC. This rearrangement joins TRBV6-5 to TRBJ2-7; no definite D call. Trimming cost V 2 bases and J 5 bases, with 4 bases left between them. This CDR3 has 11 residues. Germline lookup yields CDR1 MNHEY and CDR2 SVGAGI.

The chain links TRBV11-2 to TRBJ1-1; 10 nucleotides align to TRBD1. The V gene's germline CDR1 is SGHAT and CDR2 FQNNGV. J was trimmed by 5 bases and V by 7 bases; bases with no gene match: 4. This CDR3 comprises 13 residues. CDR3 nucleotide sequence: TGTGCCAGCATGGACAGGGGGGGAACTGAAGCTTTCTTT. It yields the protein CASMDRGGTEAFF. The full variable domain, rest sourced from reference TRBV11-2 and TRBJ1-1, is EAGVAQSPRYKIIEKRQSVAFWCNPISGHATLYWYQQILGQGPKLLIQFQNNGVVDDSQLPKDRFSAERLKGVDSTLKIQPAKLEDSAVYLCASMDRGGTEAFFGQGTRLTVV.

The rearrangement joins TRBV9 to TRBJ2-2; maybe TRBD2 (5 bases). Germline-derived CDR1 and CDR2 are SGDLS and YYNGEE. V lost 0 bases, J lost 13 bases, and 25 bases lay in between. CDR3 length: 17 residues. The CDR3 region is CASSVAPALEDARALFF. The DNA of the CDR3 is TGTGCCAGCAGCGTAGCTCCGGCCCTGGAGGATGCTCGGGCGCTGTTTTTT.

V and J are TRBV2 and TRBJ1-1; D call uncertain. Trimming stripped 8 bases from V and 1 base from J, with 8 bases between. The CDR3 totals 12 residues. The germline V gene encodes CDR1 SNHLY and CDR2 FYNNEI. As DNA, the CDR3 is TGTGCCAGCGATGACGGGAACACTGAAGCTTTCTTT. Translated: CASDDGNTEAFF.

The chain has TRBV28 and TRBJ2-2; 11 bases fit TRBD1. Per germline, CDR1 MDHEN and CDR2 SYDVKM. V trimming: 2 bases; J trimming: 4 bases; junction bases outside the gene matches: 0. The CDR3 totals 15 residues. The CDR3 region has the DNA TGTGCCAGCAGTTTAGGGACAGGGGGCACCGGGGAGCTGTTTTTT. The encoded protein is CASSLGTGGTGELFF.

The chain is built from TRBV6-1 and TRBJ2-1; D uncertain. The CDR3 extends over 14 amino acids. V was cut by 5 bases and J by 5 bases, with 13 bases left in between. The germline gives CDR1 MNHNS, CDR2 SASEGT. The CDR3 region is CASSPRSQHNEQFF. As DNA, the CDR3 is TGTGCCAGCAGTCCGCGGAGCCAGCACAATGAGCAGTTCTTC.

V gene TRBV9 combines with J gene TRBJ2-1, with 9 bases identical to TRBD2. The V gene end was trimmed by 4 bases and the J gene end by 10 bases; junction bases not matched to a gene: 9. The CDR3 sequence is 14 residues long. CDR1 is SGDLS, CDR2 YYNGEE, per germline. The CDR3 protein is CASSYGIAGVEQFF. The CDR3 DNA reads as TGTGCCAGCAGCTACGGGATAGCGGGAGTGGAGCAGTTCTTC.

V gene TRBV10-3 combines with J gene TRBJ2-1; 9 positions agree with TRBD2. The trim removed 3 bases at V and 8 bases at J, leaving 8 bases unmatched. Germline V gives CDR1 ENHRY, CDR2 SYGVKD. The CDR3 has 15 residues. The CDR3 protein is CAISESREGSDEQFF. CDR3 nucleotide sequence: TGTGCCATCAGTGAATCGCGGGAGGGGAGCGATGAGCAGTTCTTC.

The rearrangement uses TRBV10-3 and TRBJ2-1; 8 positions match TRBD2. This CDR3 is 15 amino acids long. CDR1 and CDR2 (germline): ENHRY, SYGVKD. The junction had 8 bases not matched to a gene; V was cut back by 3 bases and J by 7 bases. The CDR3: CAISERAGDDNEQFF. CDR3 DNA sequence: TGTGCCATCAGTGAACGAGCGGGAGACGATAATGAGCAGTTCTTC.

The chain recombines TRBV28 with TRBJ1-2; D unresolved. The CDR3 spans 14 residues. Trimming cost V 2 bases and J 5 bases, with 12 bases left between them. Germline V gene sequence: CDR1 MDHEN, CDR2 SYDVKM. CDR3 in amino acids: CASSLAGIFYGYTF. CDR3 bases: TGTGCCAGCAGTTTAGCTGGGATCTTTTATGGCTACACCTTC.

This rearrangement joins TRBV7-2 to TRBJ2-6; D remains ambiguous. Trimming left V 5 bases short and J 4 bases short, with 15 bases between. Germline CDR1 SGHTA, CDR2 FQGNSA. This CDR3 spans 16 amino acids. The CDR3 DNA follows: TGTGCCAGCAGCGTAACCAGGTGGGCCGGGGCCAACGTCCTGACTTTC. Translation gives CASSVTRWAGANVLTF.

V gene TRBV18 combines with J gene TRBJ1-3; D uncertain. Germline V CDR1 and CDR2: KGHSH, LQKENI. V was cut by 6 bases and J by 2 bases, with 17 bases left in between. This CDR3 has 16 residues. The CDR3 protein is CASSPLKDYTGNTIYF. The CDR3 DNA is TGTGCCAGCTCCCCATTGAAGGACTACACTGGAAACACCATATATTTT.

This chain connects TRBV6-5 to TRBJ2-2; D is uncertain. Germline lookup yields CDR1 MNHEY and CDR2 SVGAGI. V was clipped by 2 bases and J by 4 bases, with 11 bases between them. CDR3 length equals 15 residues. This CDR3 reads CASSYREVTTGELFF. For the CDR3, the DNA is TGTGCCAGCAGTTACCGAGAGGTGACCACCGGGGAGCTGTTTTTT.

The rearrangement joins TRBV6-5 to TRBJ1-1, with D uncertain. V gave up 6 bases and J gave up 0 bases, with 11 bases separating them. Germline CDR1 MNHEY, CDR2 SVGAGI. CDR3 size: 14 residues. Here the CDR3 DNA reads TGTGCCAGCAGGCCGGGTCACATGAACACTGAAGCTTTCTTT. Protein: CASRPGHMNTEAFF.

The chain couples TRBV21-1 to TRBJ1-4; TRBD1 is the table's D call, not checked against the DNA. TRBV21-1 is designated a pseudogene. The CDR3 is made up of 15 amino acids. CDR3 DNA sequence: TGTGCCAGCGTTTCCTGGGCAGAGAAAAATGAAAAACTGTTTTTT. It yields the protein CASVSWAEKNEKLFF.

The CDR3 sequence: CASSQEVGTGVQPQHF. The CDR3 DNA sequence: TGTGCCAGCAGCCAAGAAGTCGGGACAGGGGTTCAGCCCCAGCATTTT. The chain employs TRBV4-2 and TRBJ1-5; TRBD1 agrees at 10 bases. The J segment lost 6 bases and the V segment lost 0 bases, leaving 5 bases of the junction unmatched. This CDR3 contains 16 residues. The germline CDR1 and CDR2 sequences are LGHNA and YNFKEQ.

The rearrangement uses TRBV7-2 and TRBJ2-7, with D perhaps TRBD1 or TRBD2 (5 bases each). Germline CDR1 reads SGHTA; CDR2 reads FQGNSA. V was pared by 4 bases and J by 0 bases, with 19 bases between. The CDR3 has 17 residues. CDR3 DNA: TGTGCCAGCAGCTCTGTATGGGGACCGAAATTCTCCTACGAGCAGTACTTC. This encodes CASSSVWGPKFSYEQYF. The full variable domain, with the rest looked up from reference TRBV7-2 and TRBJ2-7, is GAGVSQSPSNKVTEKGKDVELRCDPISGHTALYWYRQSLGQGLEFLIYFQGNSAPDKSGLPSDRFSAERTGGSVSTLTIQRTQQEDSAVYLCASSSVWGPKFSYEQYFGPGTRLTVT.